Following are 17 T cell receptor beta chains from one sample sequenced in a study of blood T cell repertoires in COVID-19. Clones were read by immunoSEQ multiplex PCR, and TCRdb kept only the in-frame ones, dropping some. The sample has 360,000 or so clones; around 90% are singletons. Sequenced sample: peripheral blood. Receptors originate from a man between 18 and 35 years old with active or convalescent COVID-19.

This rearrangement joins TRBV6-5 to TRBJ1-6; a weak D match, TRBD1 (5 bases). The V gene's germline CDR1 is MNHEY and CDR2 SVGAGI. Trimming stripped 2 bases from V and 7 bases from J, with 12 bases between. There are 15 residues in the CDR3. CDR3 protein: CASSYRGLGNSPLHF. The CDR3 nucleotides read TGTGCCAGCAGTTACAGGGGATTGGGCAATTCACCCCTCCACTTT.

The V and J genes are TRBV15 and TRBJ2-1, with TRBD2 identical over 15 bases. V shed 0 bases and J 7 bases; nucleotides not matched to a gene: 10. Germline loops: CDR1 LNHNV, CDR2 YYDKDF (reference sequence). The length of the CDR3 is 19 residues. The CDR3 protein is CATSRDLPGLAGGLNEQFF. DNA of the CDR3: TGTGCCACCAGCAGAGACCTCCCGGGACTAGCGGGGGGTTTAAATGAGCAGTTCTTC. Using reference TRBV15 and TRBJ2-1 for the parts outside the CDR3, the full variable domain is DAMVIQNPRYQVTQFGKPVTLSCSQTLNHNVMYWYQQKSSQAPKLLFHYYDKDFNNEADTPDNFQSRRPNTSFCFLDIRSPGLGDTAMYLCATSRDLPGLAGGLNEQFFGPGTRLTVL.

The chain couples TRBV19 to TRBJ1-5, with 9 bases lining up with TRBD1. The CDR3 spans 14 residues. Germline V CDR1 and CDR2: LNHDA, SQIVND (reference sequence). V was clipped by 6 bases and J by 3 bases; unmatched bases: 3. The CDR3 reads CASRWTGDNQPQHF. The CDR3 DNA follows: TGTGCCAGTAGGTGGACAGGGGACAATCAGCCCCAGCATTTT.

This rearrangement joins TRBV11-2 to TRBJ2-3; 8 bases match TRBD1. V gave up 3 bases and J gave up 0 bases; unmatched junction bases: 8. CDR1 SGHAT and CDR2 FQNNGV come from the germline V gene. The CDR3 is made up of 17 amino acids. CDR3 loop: CASSFRDRKLSTDTQYF. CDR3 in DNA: TGTGCCAGCAGCTTCCGGGACAGGAAACTTAGCACAGATACGCAGTATTTT.

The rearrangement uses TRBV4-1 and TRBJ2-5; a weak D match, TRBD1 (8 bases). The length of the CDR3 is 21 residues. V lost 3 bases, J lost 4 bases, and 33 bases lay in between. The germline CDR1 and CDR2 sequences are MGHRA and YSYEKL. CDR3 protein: CASSHPRTGPGGNPGLETQYF. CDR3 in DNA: TGCGCCAGCAGCCATCCGAGGACAGGGCCCGGGGGGAACCCAGGCCTAGAGACCCAGTACTTC.

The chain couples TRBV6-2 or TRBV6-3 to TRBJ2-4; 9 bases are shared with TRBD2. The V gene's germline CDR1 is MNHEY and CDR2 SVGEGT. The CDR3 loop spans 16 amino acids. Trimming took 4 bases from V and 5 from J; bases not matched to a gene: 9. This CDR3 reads CASSSTGTSSQNIQYF. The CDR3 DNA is TGTGCCAGCAGTTCTACCGGGACTAGCAGTCAAAACATTCAGTACTTC.

CDR3 sequence reads: CATSDGRGQGYGYTF. The CDR3 coding sequence is TGTGCCACCAGTGATGGAAGGGGCCAGGGCTATGGCTACACCTTC. The chain couples TRBV24-1 to TRBJ1-2, with D perhaps TRBD1 (5 bases). The CDR3 has 15 amino acids. Germline lookup yields CDR1 KGHDR and CDR2 SFDVKD. V lost 3 bases and J lost 4, with 14 bases in between.

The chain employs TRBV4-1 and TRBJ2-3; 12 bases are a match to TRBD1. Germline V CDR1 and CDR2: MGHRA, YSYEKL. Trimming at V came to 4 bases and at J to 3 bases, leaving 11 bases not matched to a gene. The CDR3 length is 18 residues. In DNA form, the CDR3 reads TGCGCCAGCAGCCTCCGGGACAGGGGGCACGTCGTGACAGATACGCAGTATTTT. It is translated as CASSLRDRGHVVTDTQYF.

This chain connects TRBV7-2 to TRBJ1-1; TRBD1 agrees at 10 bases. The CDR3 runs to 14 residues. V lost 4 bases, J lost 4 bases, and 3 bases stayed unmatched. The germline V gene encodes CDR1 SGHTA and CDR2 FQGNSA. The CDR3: CASSWTGGITEAFF. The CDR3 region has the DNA TGTGCCAGCAGCTGGACAGGGGGTATCACTGAAGCTTTCTTT.

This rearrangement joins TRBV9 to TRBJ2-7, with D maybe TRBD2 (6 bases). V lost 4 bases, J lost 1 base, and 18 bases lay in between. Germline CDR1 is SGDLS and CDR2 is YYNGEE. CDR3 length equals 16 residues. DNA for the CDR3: TGTGCCAGCAGCCCCCTTCGCGGGGAAGGGTCCTACGAGCAGTACTTC. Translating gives CASSPLRGEGSYEQYF.

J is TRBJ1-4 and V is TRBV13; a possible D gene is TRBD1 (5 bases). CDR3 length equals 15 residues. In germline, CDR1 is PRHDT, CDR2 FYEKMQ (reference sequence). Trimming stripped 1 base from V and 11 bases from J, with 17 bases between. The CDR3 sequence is CASSLVRQGVEKLFF. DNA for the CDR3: TGTGCCAGCAGCTTAGTGCGGCAGGGTGTGGAGAAACTGTTTTTT.

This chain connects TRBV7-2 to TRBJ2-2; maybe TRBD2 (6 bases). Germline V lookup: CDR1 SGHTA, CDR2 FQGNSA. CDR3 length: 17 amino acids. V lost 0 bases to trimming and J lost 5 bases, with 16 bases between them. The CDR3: CASSLAGGLLKTGELFF. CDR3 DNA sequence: TGTGCCAGCAGCTTAGCTGGCGGACTACTGAAGACCGGGGAGCTGTTTTTT.

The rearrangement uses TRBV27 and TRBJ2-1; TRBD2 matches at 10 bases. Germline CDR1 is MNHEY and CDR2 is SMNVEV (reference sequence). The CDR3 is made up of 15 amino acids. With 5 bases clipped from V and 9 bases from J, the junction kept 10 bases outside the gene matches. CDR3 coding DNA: TGTGCCAGCAGTGCACCGGGACTAGCGTTGGTTGAGCAGTTCTTC. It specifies CASSAPGLALVEQFF.

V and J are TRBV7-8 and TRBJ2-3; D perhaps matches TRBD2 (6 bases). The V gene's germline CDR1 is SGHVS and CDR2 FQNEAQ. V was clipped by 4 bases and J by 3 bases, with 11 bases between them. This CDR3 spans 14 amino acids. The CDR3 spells CASSYPLATDTQYF. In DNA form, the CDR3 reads TGTGCCAGCAGCTATCCCCTAGCGACAGATACGCAGTATTTT.

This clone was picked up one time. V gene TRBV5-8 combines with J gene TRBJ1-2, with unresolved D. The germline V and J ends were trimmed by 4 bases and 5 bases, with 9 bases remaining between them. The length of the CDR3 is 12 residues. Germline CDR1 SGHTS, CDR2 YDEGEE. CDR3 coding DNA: TGTGCCAGCAGCCCACGGGGTTATGGCTACACCTTC. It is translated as CASSPRGYGYTF.

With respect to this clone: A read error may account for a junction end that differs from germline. In DNA, the CDR3 is TGTGCCAGCAGTTTGAAGGCTTCTCCCCGTGGGGCGTCCGACTTC. Its translation: CASSLKASPRGASDF. V and J are TRBV28 and TRBJ1-2, with a tentative D call TRBD1 (5 bases). The CDR3 has 15 residues. Germline V lookup: CDR1 MDHEN, CDR2 SYDVKM.

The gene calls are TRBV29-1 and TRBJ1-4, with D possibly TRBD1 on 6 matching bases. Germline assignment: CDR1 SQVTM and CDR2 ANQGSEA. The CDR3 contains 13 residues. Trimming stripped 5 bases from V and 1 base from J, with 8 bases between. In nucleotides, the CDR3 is TGCAGCGTTCCGACAGGAACTAATGAAAAACTGTTTTTT. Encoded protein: CSVPTGTNEKLFF.